The subject of this entry is one T cell receptor (beta chain). No antigen is known for it. This CDR3 region has 16 residues. V gave up 0 bases and J gave up 5 bases, with 14 bases separating them. Germline CDR1 KGHSH, CDR2 LQKENI. This sample is drawn from a study of cytomegalovirus exposure and HLA in healthy donors. Study results and limitations: TRBV6-2, TRBV6-3 and some other V segments were excluded as indistinguishable. Later findings reportedly placed an Asian-associated ancestry cluster below the roughly 690-donor mean for N-insertions.

The PCR had 60 Vbeta and 13 Jbeta primers. Study processing details: Later analysis identified tens of millions of unique TCR beta chains, 8.5 million to 13 million shared. Method: immunoSEQ multiplex PCR; TCRdb's copy keeps in-frame clones and lacks some. V, J and clone size are those of that table, while D and trimming were read from the DNA. The table records approximately 110,000 clones, about 79% of them present only once. This clonotype was sampled from a man aged 45-65 years in good health and CMV-seronegative. Sequences were obtained from PBMCs. V is TRBV18 and J is TRBJ2-1, with D possibly matching TRBD2 (5 bases). The CDR3 nucleotides read TGTGCCAGCTCACCACCGGCGGGCAACTCAAACAATGAGCAGTTCTTC. Protein: CASSPPAGNSNNEQFF.